The following is a T cell receptor (beta chain) sequence with its context. The antigen it binds to is not known. No base-level quality is on record; no much larger clone is a single base apart. The cohort consisted of 600 or so healthy bone marrow donors. Cohort members were all nominally healthy when sampled, although unrecorded immune exposures were likely present. The donor was CMV seronegative and was included in the group of around 320 seronegative cohort members. A peripheral blood sample was collected from each donor, and TCR beta sequencing was performed on peripheral blood mononuclear cells. The Qiagen DNeasy Blood Extraction Kit was used to extract genomic DNA from the blood cell samples. Measured from the cysteine to the phenylalanine, the CDR3 is 16 residues long. Only the CDR3 portion is preserved as DNA: 48 bases, with reading frame beginning at the first base. CDR1 and CDR2, per the germline V gene, are SGHRS and YFSETQ. A distance of 19 bases separates the germline ends of V and J, which lose 0 bases and 9 bases respectively.

The data were taken from a study of cytomegalovirus exposure and HLA in healthy donors (dated 2017 in TCRdb). With respect to the entire study: An earlier analysis of roughly 500 of the donors reported 250 to 350 Gb of sequence data and roughly 100 million unique TCR beta sequences from 150 million to 200 million T cells. An early release that covered about 600 HLA-typed donors contained around 300 gigabases of sequencing data and tens of millions of unique TCR sequences. Among the approximately 420 genotyped donors, roughly 80% belonged to the genetic ancestry cluster associated with self-reported Caucasian donors. The study was designed to test whether signatures of past pathogen exposure could be identified by cataloging public T cell receptors. Using immunosequencing, the study profiled T cell repertoires from about 650 subjects and related those repertoires to cytomegalovirus serostatus. Along with the approximately 650-subject first cohort, a separate validation cohort of 120 different subjects was used. To predict cytomegalovirus infection status, the study brought together high-throughput TCR immunosequencing, statistical association of individual TCRs with disease status, and machine learning. To study patterns of TCR occurrence, a later analysis re-analyzed previously published TCR beta repertoires from hundreds of donors and added high-resolution HLA genotyping. Rather than drawing on any new phenotypic data, the later analysis identified candidate immune exposures from TCR beta sequences and the way those sequences occurred across donors. An earlier analysis of about 600 of the donors used high-throughput TCR beta sequencing to judge whether each TCR beta V gene segment behaved as functional or pseudogenic. Alongside the repertoire data, information on donor age, sex, ethnicity and CMV serostatus was compiled. Genome-wide SNP genotypes for about 55% of the roughly 670 donors were used in a later genetic analysis, which treated that subset as a discovery cohort. All discovery cohort repertoires had been generated using a single sequencing platform. HLA typing covered class I and class II loci at four-digit resolution. The number of donors typed differed by locus, with about 629-630 for A, B, C, DRB1 and DQB1, roughly 550 for DQA1, about 610 for DPA1, and under 490 for DPB1. Because of strong linkage in the cohort, a handful of DR-DQ haplotypes were treated as single units for association and clustering. Among 398 genotyped donors of the cohort, an average of about 240,000 unique TCR beta nucleotide sequences were sequenced per donor, roughly 20% of them non-productive. On the study overall, not on this receptor specifically: The classifier was reported to diagnose cytomegalovirus status with high specificity and sensitivity in both the original and validation cohorts. The earlier analysis of approximately 540 of the donors excluded 15 to 20 rarely observed V segments, including chromosome 9 orphons, because counts were too low. Some IMGT-functional V segments, including TRBV6-2 and TRBV6-3, could not be told apart with the 87-base-pair reads, so those segments were excluded. Sequencing depth was assumed to be roughly uniform across donors in the presence/absence analyses, though that assumption may not hold. The authors suggested that the approach could potentially be extended to other disease states and immunological phenotypes. A later analysis reported that several top co-occurrence clusters appeared linked to parvovirus B19, influenza, CMV and Epstein-Barr virus. Linkage disequilibrium might explain the correlated functional status among segregating V segments, but an unknown experimental factor could not be ruled out. In vitro tests confirmed that a few of the cytomegalovirus-associated TCR beta chains recognize cytomegalovirus antigens. In an earlier analysis of approximately 590 of the donors, most TCR beta V segments were observed in productive rearrangements about 87% or about 30% of the time, broadly matching IMGT annotations. Immune exposure information for the cohort was limited to CMV serostatus. While some public TCRs were present in many individuals, most TCR sequences turned up only very rarely across donors. In a later analysis, the rate of TCR association differed among HLA loci, with DRB1 alleles having the most associated TCRs and HLA-C alleles having the fewest. In the study, around 150 TCR beta chains were listed as associated with cytomegalovirus. Because some donors lacked HLA typing at each locus, the association tests relied only on the typed subset. In a later analysis, HLA-associated TCR beta chains showed more clonal expansion and lower generation probabilities than non-associated chains that were equally common. In a later genetic analysis, fewer N-insertions in productive TCRs were reported among donors in an Asian-associated ancestry cluster than the roughly 670-donor mean. A later analysis associated 15,000 or so TCR beta sequences with specific HLA alleles at a false discovery rate of 0.05. In a later analysis, most CMV-associated TCR beta chains were found to appear HLA-restricted, with HLA associations seemingly driven largely by CMV exposure. A group of highly shared sequence variants was considered likely to be a technical artifact of the sequencing pipeline. A further reported finding was that TCR beta sequences accurately predicted the HLA-A and HLA-B alleles for most subjects in the first cohort. This cohort had only TCR beta chains sequenced, and the lack of alpha or paired-chain data limited which features could be detected. An association between a missense DCLRE1C variant and V-gene and J-gene trimming of TCR beta chains was found in a later genetic analysis and replicated in an independent cohort. When HLA alleles, especially DR and DQ, strongly co-occurred, TCR associations were difficult to assign to individual alleles.

The library was prepared using the immunoSEQ multiplex PCR assay. For the multiplex PCR, a mixture combining 60 forward primers for TCR Vbeta segments and 13 reverse primers for TCR Jbeta segments was used. The CDR3 region of rearranged TCR beta genes was amplified from genomic DNA by a multiplex PCR assay. On the Illumina HiSeq System, the amplified TCR beta libraries were sequenced as 87-base-pair reads. Regarding the original processing steps: A later analysis tallied tens of millions of unique TCR beta chains across the roughly 610 repertoires, and around 10 million of those chains were shared by two or more donors. Raw reads were error-corrected and collapsed into unique sequences with a nearest-neighbor algorithm that merged closely related sequences to remove PCR and sequencing errors. V, D and J gene segments were assigned by aligning CDR3 sequences to IMGT reference sequences. For a sequence to be retained, at least a six-nucleotide match to both a V gene segment and a J gene segment was required. A rearrangement was called productive if the CDR3 had no stop codons and remained in frame with V and J, and every other rearrangement was called non-productive. Following IMGT convention, CDR3 was defined as the stretch from the second conserved V-encoded cysteine to the conserved J-encoded phenylalanine. The earlier analysis of about 610 of the donors excluded any sequence lacking an unambiguous match to a single V gene segment. In an earlier analysis of a few hundred of the donors, V segments were called functional above 56.7% productive rearrangements and were called segregating when the between-donor standard deviation exceeded 5%. A statistical classification framework was built for diagnosing cytomegalovirus status from the catalog of TCR beta chain sequences. V and J gene assignment, in a later analysis, came from comparing TCR nucleotide sequences with IMGT/GENE-DB human TR gene sequences. A later analysis assigned CDR3 sequences and most-parsimonious VDJ recombination scenarios with the TCRdist pipeline. In a later analysis, every TCR beta chain was defined by the combination of its CDR3 amino acid sequence and its V-gene family, and reads without a unique V-gene family were dropped. A later analysis removed over 500 highly shared, low-generation-probability nucleotide sequences to deal with suspected cross-contamination and a sequencing artifact. In a later analysis, a clonal expansion index was calculated for each public chain from normalized within-repertoire ranks of inferred template counts. A later analysis computed generation probabilities with a VDJ recombination model fitted to out-of-frame rearrangements, and checked the results against IGoR. Hypergeometric tests were used in a later analysis to score TCR-TCR, TCR-HLA and TCR-CMV co-occurrence, with a repertoire-size bias correction applied to the TCR pairs. A later analysis estimated false discovery rates by permuting HLA or CMV assignments 20 times. In a later analysis, co-occurring TCRs were grouped with DBSCAN, and TCRdist sequence similarity was added when clustering was performed within HLA-allele-positive subsets. Co-occurrence clustering excluded repertoires with fewer than 30,000 or more than 120,000 public chains, plus five with anomalous nucleotide sharing. This is the immuneACCESS table as TCRdb keeps it, with only in-frame sequences that have V and J called. A part of the clones is gone; compared with another copy, unresolved V genes explain less than half, and the rest is unexplained. V, J and clone size reflect that table, while D and trimming were determined from the DNA. This sample comprises approximately 130,000 clones, roughly four fifths of them detected only once. The ten largest clones take up 1.5% to 2% of the sample.

The source is a man aged 35 to 55 in good health and CMV-seronegative. Sequencing was done on a sample of PBMCs. The chain couples TRBV5-1 to TRBJ2-1; matching of 6 bases hints at TRBD2 as the D gene. The nucleotides are TGCGCCAGCAGCTTGGAGGCGGGGCCCGCTGATAGTGAGCAGTTCTTC. This encodes CASSLEAGPADSEQFF.